This entry lists 31 T cell receptor beta chains sequenced from one sample in a study of blood T cell repertoires in COVID-19. Some clones are missing from TCRdb's copy, which holds only in-frame ones; the method was immunoSEQ multiplex PCR. Among roughly 60,000 clones listed, around 86% were seen once. Sample: peripheral blood. Source of these receptors: a human donor with active COVID-19. The donor label of this sample is uncertain.

The J gene is TRBJ1-5, the V gene TRBV4-2, with no clear D. The CDR3 runs 12 residues. Trimming shortened V by 1 base and J by 5 bases, and 3 bases separated the two germline ends. Germline lookup yields CDR1 LGHNA and CDR2 YNFKEQ. The CDR3 sequence is CASSQADQPQHF. In nucleotides, the CDR3 is TGTGCCAGCAGCCAAGCTGATCAGCCCCAGCATTTT.

A remark on this clone: The sample has other DNA sequences that encode this CDR3 too. The rearrangement links TRBV18 to TRBJ1-2, with a tentative D call TRBD1 (5 bases). V was clipped by 3 bases and J by 2 bases, with 10 bases between them. The germline gives CDR1 KGHSH, CDR2 LQKENI. This CDR3 has 14 amino acids. The CDR3 spells CASSPSQGNYGYTF. The CDR3 nucleotides read TGTGCCAGCTCACCGTCCCAGGGAAACTATGGCTACACCTTC.

The table lists this clone with a count of one. J is TRBJ2-1 and V is TRBV9, with 11 bases matching TRBD2. The CDR3 is 16 residues long. Germline assignment: CDR1 SGDLS and CDR2 YYNGEE. With 0 bases clipped from V and 4 bases from J, the junction kept 3 bases outside the gene matches. The CDR3 region has the DNA TGTGCCAGCAGCGTAGCGGGACTAGCGGAATACAATGAGCAGTTCTTC. This translates into CASSVAGLAEYNEQFF.

This clone occurred a few times. The rearrangement joins TRBV2 to TRBJ2-1, with 8 positions matching TRBD1. V shed 3 bases and J 13 bases; nucleotides not matched to a gene: 11. CDR3 size: 14 residues. CDR1 is SNHLY and CDR2 is FYNNEI in the germline V gene. CDR3 in amino acids: CASSDPKGGQDQFF. In nucleotides, the CDR3 is TGTGCCAGCAGTGACCCTAAGGGGGGACAGGACCAGTTCTTC.

The gene calls are TRBV29-1 and TRBJ2-2; 10 positions match TRBD2. V dropped 7 bases and J dropped 2; count of bases not matched to a gene: 4. The CDR3 consists of 14 residues. Germline-derived CDR1 and CDR2 are SQVTM and ANQGSEA. As DNA, the CDR3 is TGCAGCGCGAGCGGGAGGGTCAACACCGGGGAGCTGTTTTTT. Amino acid sequence: CSASGRVNTGELFF.

CDR3 sequence: CASSVGGQYNEQFF. The DNA for the CDR3 is TGTGCCAGCAGCGTAGGGGGACAATACAATGAGCAGTTCTTC. The chain joins TRBV9 to TRBJ2-1; possibly TRBD1 for D (6 bases). The ends were cut back, 0 bases at V and 4 bases at J, with 8 bases in the middle. CDR1 and CDR2 (germline): SGDLS, YYNGEE. CDR3 length equals 14 residues.

This CDR3 reads CASSLLRTSGYEQYF. In DNA, the CDR3 is TGTGCCAGCAGCTTATTACGGACTAGCGGCTACGAGCAGTACTTC. The chain is built from TRBV7-8 and TRBJ2-7; 10 nucleotides match TRBD2. With V trimmed by 2 bases and J by 3 bases, 4 bases remained unmatched. Germline assignment: CDR1 SGHVS and CDR2 FQNEAQ. The CDR3 totals 15 residues.

This rearrangement joins TRBV19 to TRBJ2-3; D perhaps matches TRBD2 (6 bases). Germline CDR1 and CDR2: LNHDA and SQIVND (reference sequence). V was clipped by 6 bases and J by 6 bases, with 16 bases between them. The CDR3 contains 14 residues. CDR3 protein: CASSPGLLSDTQYF. CDR3 in DNA: TGTGCCAGTAGCCCGGGACTTCTCTCGGATACGCAGTATTTT. The full variable domain, with the rest looked up from reference TRBV19 and TRBJ2-3, is DGGITQSPKYLFRKEGQNVTLSCEQNLNHDAMYWYRQDPGQGLRLIYYSQIVNDFQKGDIAEGYSVSREKKESFPLTVTSAQKNPTAFYLCASSPGLLSDTQYFGPGTRLTVL.

The CDR3 region has the DNA TGTGCCAGTCGGTCTAGCGGGGGGGTTCTCGGCAAAAACATTCAGTACTTC. This sequence encodes CASRSSGGVLGKNIQYF. The rearrangement links TRBV19 to TRBJ2-4, with 12 bases fitting TRBD2. Germline CDR1 LNHDA, CDR2 SQIVND (reference sequence). The length of the CDR3 is 17 residues. The junction had 11 bases not matched to a gene; V was cut back by 8 bases and J by 3 bases.

This chain joins TRBV7-9 and TRBJ1-2, with 7 bases that match TRBD1. Per germline, CDR1 SEHNR and CDR2 FQNEAQ (reference sequence). CDR3 length equals 13 residues. With V trimmed by 3 bases and J by 7 bases, 5 bases remained unmatched. CDR3 sequence reads: CASSFTGVGGYTF. Written as DNA, the CDR3 is TGTGCCAGCAGCTTCACAGGGGTCGGTGGCTACACCTTC.

This chain connects TRBV19 to TRBJ1-2; the D gene is possibly TRBD1 (5 bases). Germline-derived CDR1 and CDR2 are LNHDA and SQIVND (reference sequence). V lost 7 bases and J 7 bases, leaving 13 bases between the germline ends. This CDR3 has 12 amino acids. The CDR3 sequence is CASTLNGAGYTF. In DNA form, the CDR3 reads TGTGCCAGTACCTTAAATGGGGCTGGCTACACCTTC. Full variable domain (rest looked up from reference TRBV19 and TRBJ1-2): DGGITQSPKYLFRKEGQNVTLSCEQNLNHDAMYWYRQDPGQGLRLIYYSQIVNDFQKGDIAEGYSVSREKKESFPLTVTSAQKNPTAFYLCASTLNGAGYTFGSGTRLTVV.

This chain joins TRBV2 and TRBJ2-1; 10 nucleotides line up with TRBD2. CDR1 is SNHLY, CDR2 FYNNEI, per germline. There are 16 residues in the CDR3. Germline trimming cut 2 bases from V and 2 bases from J; bases unmatched to any gene: 3. This CDR3 reads CASSELAGGPYNEQFF. DNA of the CDR3: TGTGCCAGCAGTGAATTAGCGGGGGGCCCCTACAATGAGCAGTTCTTC. The full variable domain, with the rest looked up from reference TRBV2 and TRBJ2-1, is EPEVTQTPSHQVTQMGQEVILRCVPISNHLYFYWYRQILGQKVEFLVSFYNNEISEKSEIFDDQFSVERPDGSNFTLKIRSTKLEDSAMYFCASSELAGGPYNEQFFGPGTRLTVL.

CDR3 nucleotide sequence: TGTGCCTGGATCGTGAACACTGAAGCTTTCTTT. Its translation: CAWIVNTEAFF. This sequence joins TRBV30 and TRBJ1-1; D unresolved. V was pared by 4 bases and J by 0 bases, with 3 bases between. Per germline, CDR1 GTSNPN and CDR2 SVGIG (reference sequence). The CDR3 extends over 11 amino acids.

The chain uses TRBV5-1 and TRBJ2-3; TRBD2 matches 7 bases. With V trimmed by 4 bases and J by 6 bases, 17 bases remained unmatched. There are 17 residues in the CDR3. Germline V gene sequence: CDR1 SGHRS, CDR2 YFSETQ. The CDR3 protein is CASSSAETSSLIDTQYF. CDR3 DNA: TGCGCCAGCAGCAGCGCCGAGACTAGCAGCCTTATCGATACGCAGTATTTT.

This clone turned up a few times. The genes are TRBV7-9 and TRBJ2-3, with 12 nucleotides matching TRBD2. This CDR3 comprises 15 residues. The trim removed 4 bases at V and 6 bases at J, leaving 5 bases unmatched. The germline gives CDR1 SEHNR, CDR2 FQNEAQ (reference sequence). The CDR3 reads CASSWTGTSGDTQYF. CDR3 DNA: TGTGCCAGCAGCTGGACCGGGACTAGCGGGGATACGCAGTATTTT.

V gene TRBV24-1 combines with J gene TRBJ2-1, with TRBD1 identical over 7 bases. The germline CDR1 and CDR2 sequences are KGHDR and SFDVKD. V was pared by 4 bases and J by 4 bases, with 9 bases of the junction left unmatched. The CDR3 length is 16 residues. Written as DNA, the CDR3 is TGTGCCACCAGTGACCGGGACAGAGGCCGTTACAATGAGCAGTTCTTC. Translating gives CATSDRDRGRYNEQFF.

This rearrangement joins TRBV7-8 to TRBJ2-2; possible D gene TRBD1, 6 bases. Germline loops: CDR1 SGHVS, CDR2 FQNEAQ. The CDR3 loop spans 11 amino acids. V lost 8 bases and J lost 7, with 8 bases in between. The CDR3 loop is CASEGDGELFF. DNA for the CDR3: TGTGCCAGCGAGGGGGACGGGGAGCTGTTTTTT.

The chain has TRBV27 and TRBJ1-5; no definite D call. V was trimmed by 8 bases and J by 6 bases, leaving 14 bases between them. The germline CDR1 and CDR2 sequences are MNHEY and SMNVEV (reference sequence). The CDR3 is 13 residues long. CDR3 bases: TGTGCCAGCTCTCGGGAGGGAACTCAGCCCCAGCATTTT. This gives the protein CASSREGTQPQHF.

In this sample, this clone turned up a few times. The chain recombines TRBV19 with TRBJ2-1; 8 nucleotides line up with TRBD1. CDR1 and CDR2 (germline): LNHDA, SQIVND (reference sequence). The J segment lost 6 bases and the V segment lost 4 bases, leaving 5 bases of the junction unmatched. CDR3 length: 14 amino acids. CDR3 protein: CASSRQGSFNEQFF. The CDR3 DNA reads as TGTGCCAGTAGTAGACAGGGGTCTTTCAATGAGCAGTTCTTC.

The J gene is TRBJ2-5, the V gene TRBV7-9, with D possibly matching TRBD1 (7 bases). CDR1 and CDR2 (germline): SEHNR, FQNEAQ (reference sequence). CDR3 size: 15 residues. Trimming cost V 5 bases and J 7 bases, with 20 bases left between them. The CDR3 loop reads CASSERQGQGGTQYF. CDR3 nucleotide sequence: TGTGCCAGCAGCGAACGACAGGGCCAGGGAGGGACCCAGTACTTC.

A few counts support this clone. The chain carries TRBV2 and TRBJ1-5; no clear D gene. Germline V CDR1 and CDR2: SNHLY, FYNNEI. With 3 bases removed from V and 0 bases from J, the gap between germline ends came to 6 bases. There are 14 residues in the CDR3. The CDR3 DNA reads as TGTGCCAGCAGTGACGGGTTTAGCAATCAGCCCCAGCATTTT. Protein product: CASSDGFSNQPQHF.

The J gene is TRBJ2-7, the V gene TRBV7-2; 9 bases fit TRBD1. The CDR3 is made up of 14 amino acids. Germline V gene sequence: CDR1 SGHTA, CDR2 FQGNSA. V lost 5 bases to trimming and J lost 4 bases; unmatched junction nucleotides: 6. The chain's CDR3 is CASSINRGRYEQYF. CDR3 coding DNA: TGTGCCAGCAGCATAAACAGGGGGCGGTACGAGCAGTACTTC.

The chain joins TRBV7-2 to TRBJ2-3; TRBD1 matches at 8 bases. V shed 4 bases and J 11 bases; nucleotides not matched to a gene: 8. Germline V gives CDR1 SGHTA, CDR2 FQGNSA. This CDR3 has 13 amino acids. The CDR3 is CASSSNGQGLQYF. The CDR3 nucleotides are TGTGCCAGCAGCTCCAACGGACAGGGTTTGCAGTATTTT.

The V gene is TRBV4-3, the J gene TRBJ2-7, with D hard to call. Germline-derived CDR1 and CDR2 are LGHNA and YSLEER. Trimming took 0 bases from V and 4 from J, leaving 7 bases between them. The CDR3 totals 13 residues. CDR3 residues: CASSQDMTYEQYF. The DNA of the CDR3 is TGCGCCAGCAGCCAAGATATGACTTACGAGCAGTACTTC.

This rearrangement joins TRBV30 to TRBJ2-2, with 9 bases identical to TRBD2. Trimming at V came to 3 bases and at J to 6 bases, leaving 11 bases not matched to a gene. There are 16 residues in the CDR3. Germline-derived CDR1 and CDR2 are GTSNPN and SVGIG (reference sequence). The CDR3 DNA sequence: TGTGCCTGGAGGGGCGGGGGGGCCCCGTTCGCCGGGGAGCTGTTTTTT. Its translation: CAWRGGGAPFAGELFF.

Only a few counts were recorded for this clone. The chain carries TRBV4-1 and TRBJ1-6, with TRBD1 as a possible D gene (6 bases). Germline V gene data show CDR1 as MGHRA and CDR2 as YSYEKL. V lost 3 bases and J 8 bases, leaving 14 bases between the germline ends. There are 15 residues in the CDR3. The CDR3 DNA is TGCGCCAGCAGCCACCCGTCGCACAGGGATTCACCCCTCCACTTT. This encodes CASSHPSHRDSPLHF.

This chain links TRBV12-3 or TRBV12-4 with TRBJ2-7; 8 nucleotides match TRBD1. V trimming: 6 bases; J trimming: 0 bases; junction bases outside the gene matches: 1. The CDR3 has 13 residues. The CDR3 is CASRGTGSYEQYF. The CDR3 bases are TGTGCCAGCAGGGGGACAGGCTCCTACGAGCAGTACTTC.

This chain links TRBV4-2 with TRBJ1-1; D might be TRBD1 (5 bases). The germline V gene encodes CDR1 LGHNA and CDR2 YNFKEQ. Trimming stripped 2 bases from V and 8 bases from J, with 12 bases between. The CDR3 spans 13 residues. The CDR3 is CASSQKRDSEAFF. In DNA form, the CDR3 reads TGTGCCAGCAGCCAAAAGAGAGACAGCGAAGCTTTCTTT.

V usage is TRBV10-3 and J usage is TRBJ2-3; 12 bases align to TRBD2. Germline V gives CDR1 ENHRY, CDR2 SYGVKD. The J segment lost 6 bases and the V segment lost 9 bases, leaving 10 bases of the junction unmatched. The CDR3 spans 15 residues. CDR3 DNA: TGTGCCATAGGAGCTAGCGGGGGGGCGGCGGATACGCAGTATTTT. This encodes CAIGASGGAADTQYF.

The chain links TRBV24-1 to TRBJ2-1, with D possibly matching TRBD2 (5 bases). The CDR3 is 13 amino acids. CDR1 and CDR2 from the germline V gene are KGHDR and SFDVKD. Trimming took off 7 bases at V and 5 bases at J, with 11 bases between the two ends. CDR3 loop: CATRPRGDNEQFF. The DNA for the CDR3 is TGTGCCACCAGGCCCCGGGGAGACAATGAGCAGTTCTTC.

The CDR3 spells CASSQDLQGEAFF. CDR3 bases: TGTGCCAGCAGCCAAGATCTCCAGGGTGAGGCTTTCTTT. V gene TRBV14 combines with J gene TRBJ1-1; weak D call: TRBD1 (5 bases). Trimming removed 0 bases from V and 11 bases from J, with 13 bases in between. The CDR3 loop spans 13 amino acids. The germline V gene has CDR1 SGHDN and CDR2 FVKESK.